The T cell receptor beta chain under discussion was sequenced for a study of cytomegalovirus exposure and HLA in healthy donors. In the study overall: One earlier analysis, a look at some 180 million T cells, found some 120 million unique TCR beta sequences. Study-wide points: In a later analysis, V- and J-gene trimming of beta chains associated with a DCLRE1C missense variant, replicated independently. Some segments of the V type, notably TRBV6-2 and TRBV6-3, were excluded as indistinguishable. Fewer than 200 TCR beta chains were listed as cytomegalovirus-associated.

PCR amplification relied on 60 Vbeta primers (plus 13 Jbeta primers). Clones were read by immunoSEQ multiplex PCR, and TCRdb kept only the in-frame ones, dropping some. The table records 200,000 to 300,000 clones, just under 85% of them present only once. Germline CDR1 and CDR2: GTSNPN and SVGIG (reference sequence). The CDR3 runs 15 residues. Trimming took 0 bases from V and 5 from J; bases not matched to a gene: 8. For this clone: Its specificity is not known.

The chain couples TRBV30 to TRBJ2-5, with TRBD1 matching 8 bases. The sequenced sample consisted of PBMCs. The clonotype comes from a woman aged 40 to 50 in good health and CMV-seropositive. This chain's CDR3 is CAWSVPRGLGETQYF. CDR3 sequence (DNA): TGTGCCTGGAGTGTACCCAGGGGGCTCGGTGAGACCCAGTACTTC.